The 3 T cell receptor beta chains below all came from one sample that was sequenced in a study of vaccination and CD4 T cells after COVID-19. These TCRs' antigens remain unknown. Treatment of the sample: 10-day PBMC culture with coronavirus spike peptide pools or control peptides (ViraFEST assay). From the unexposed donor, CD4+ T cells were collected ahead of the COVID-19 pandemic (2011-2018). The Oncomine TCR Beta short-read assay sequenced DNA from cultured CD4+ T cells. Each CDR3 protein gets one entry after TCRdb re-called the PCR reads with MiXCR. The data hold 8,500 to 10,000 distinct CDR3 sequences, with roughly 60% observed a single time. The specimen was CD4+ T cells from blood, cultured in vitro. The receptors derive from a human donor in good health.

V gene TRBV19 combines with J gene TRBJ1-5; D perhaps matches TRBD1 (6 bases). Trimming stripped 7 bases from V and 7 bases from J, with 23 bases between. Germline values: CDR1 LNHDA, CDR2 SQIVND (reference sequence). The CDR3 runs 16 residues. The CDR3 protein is CASNPVGGGGKQPQHF. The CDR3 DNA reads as TGTGCCAGTAACCCTGTAGGAGGGGGAGGAAAACAGCCCCAGCATTTT.

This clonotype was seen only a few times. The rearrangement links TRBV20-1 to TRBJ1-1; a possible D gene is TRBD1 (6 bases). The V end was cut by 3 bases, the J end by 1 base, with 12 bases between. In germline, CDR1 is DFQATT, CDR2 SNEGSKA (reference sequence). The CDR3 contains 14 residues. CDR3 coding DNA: TGCAGTGCTAGGAGCGGGACACCGAACACTGAAGCTTTCTTT. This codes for CSARSGTPNTEAFF.

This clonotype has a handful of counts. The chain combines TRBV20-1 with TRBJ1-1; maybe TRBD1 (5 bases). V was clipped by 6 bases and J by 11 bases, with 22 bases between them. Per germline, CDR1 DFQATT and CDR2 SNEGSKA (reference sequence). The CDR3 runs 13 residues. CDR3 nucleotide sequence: TGCAGTGCCCGGCCGAGGACACGGATTGAGGCTTTCTTT. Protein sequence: CSARPRTRIEAFF.